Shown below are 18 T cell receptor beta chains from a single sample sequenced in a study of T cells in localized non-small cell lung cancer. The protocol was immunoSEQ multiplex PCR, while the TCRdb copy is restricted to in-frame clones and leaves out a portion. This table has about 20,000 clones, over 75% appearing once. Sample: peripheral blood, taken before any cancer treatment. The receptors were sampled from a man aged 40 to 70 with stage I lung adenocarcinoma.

The DNA for the CDR3 is TGCGCCAGCAGCCTAGGGACAGGGGCCCACAATGAGCAGTTCTTC. Encoded protein: CASSLGTGAHNEQFF. The chain employs TRBV5-1 and TRBJ2-1, with TRBD1 identical over 10 bases. V shed 4 bases, J shed 5 bases, and the junction held 6 bases outside the gene matches. Germline V gene sequence: CDR1 SGHRS, CDR2 YFSETQ. CDR3 length: 15 residues.

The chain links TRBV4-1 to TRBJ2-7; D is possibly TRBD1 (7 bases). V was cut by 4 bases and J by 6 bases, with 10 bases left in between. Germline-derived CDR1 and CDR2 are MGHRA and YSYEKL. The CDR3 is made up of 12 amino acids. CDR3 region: CASSRQGGEQYF. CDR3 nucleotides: TGCGCCAGCAGCCGACAGGGAGGCGAGCAGTACTTC.

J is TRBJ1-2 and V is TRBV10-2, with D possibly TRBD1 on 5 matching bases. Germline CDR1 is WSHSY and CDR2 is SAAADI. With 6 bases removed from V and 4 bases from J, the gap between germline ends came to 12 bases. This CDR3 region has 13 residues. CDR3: CASRTGTLYGYTF. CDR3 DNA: TGCGCCAGCAGAACCGGGACCCTCTATGGCTACACCTTC.

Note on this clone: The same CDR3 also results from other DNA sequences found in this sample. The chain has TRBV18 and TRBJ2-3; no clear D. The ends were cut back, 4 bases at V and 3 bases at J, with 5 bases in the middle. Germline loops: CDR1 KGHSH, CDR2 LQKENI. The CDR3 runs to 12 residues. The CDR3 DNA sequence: TGTGCCAGCTCACAGTCAACAGATACGCAGTATTTT. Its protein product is CASSQSTDTQYF.

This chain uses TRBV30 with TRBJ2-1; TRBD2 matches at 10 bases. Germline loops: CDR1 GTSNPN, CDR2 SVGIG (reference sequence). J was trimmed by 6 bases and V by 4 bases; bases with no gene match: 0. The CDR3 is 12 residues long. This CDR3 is CAWTSGGNEQFF. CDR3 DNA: TGTGCCTGGACTAGCGGGGGCAATGAGCAGTTCTTC.

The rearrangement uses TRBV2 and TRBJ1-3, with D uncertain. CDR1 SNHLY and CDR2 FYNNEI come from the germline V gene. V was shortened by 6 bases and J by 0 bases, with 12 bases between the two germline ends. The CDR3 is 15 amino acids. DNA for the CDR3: TGTGCCAGCAGAAGAGAAAGGAGCTCTGGAAACACCATATATTTT. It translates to CASRRERSSGNTIYF.

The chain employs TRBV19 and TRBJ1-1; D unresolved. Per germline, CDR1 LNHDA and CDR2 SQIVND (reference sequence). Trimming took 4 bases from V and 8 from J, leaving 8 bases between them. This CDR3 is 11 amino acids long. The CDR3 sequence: CASSNRVEAFF. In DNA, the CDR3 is TGTGCCAGTAGTAACAGAGTAGAAGCTTTCTTT.

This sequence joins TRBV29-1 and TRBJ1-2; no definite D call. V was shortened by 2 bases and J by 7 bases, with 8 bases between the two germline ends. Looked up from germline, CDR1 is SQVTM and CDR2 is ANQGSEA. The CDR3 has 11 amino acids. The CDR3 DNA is TGCAGCGTTGAATCGGGTGTTGGCTACACCTTC. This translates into CSVESGVGYTF.

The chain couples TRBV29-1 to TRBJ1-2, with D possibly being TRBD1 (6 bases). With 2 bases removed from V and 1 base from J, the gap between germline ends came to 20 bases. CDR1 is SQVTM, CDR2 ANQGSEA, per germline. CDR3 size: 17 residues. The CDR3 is CSVEWSGASLINYGYTF. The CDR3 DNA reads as TGCAGCGTTGAATGGTCAGGGGCCAGTCTCATTAACTATGGCTACACCTTC.

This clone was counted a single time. The CDR3 sequence is CASSSTTGRDEQYF. The CDR3 nucleotides are TGCGCCAGCAGCTCCACGACAGGGCGTGACGAGCAGTACTTC. V and J are TRBV5-1 and TRBJ2-7; 7 positions match TRBD1. The CDR3 is 14 residues long. CDR1 is SGHRS, CDR2 YFSETQ, per germline. The trim removed 3 bases at V and 5 bases at J, leaving 8 bases unmatched.

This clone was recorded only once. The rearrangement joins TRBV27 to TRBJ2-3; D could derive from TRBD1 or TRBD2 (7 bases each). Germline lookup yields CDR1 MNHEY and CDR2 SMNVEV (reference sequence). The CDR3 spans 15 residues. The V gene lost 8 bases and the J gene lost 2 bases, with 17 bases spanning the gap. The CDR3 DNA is TGTGCCAGCGGGGGGGGACAGCTGTACACAGATACGCAGTATTTT. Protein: CASGGGQLYTDTQYF.

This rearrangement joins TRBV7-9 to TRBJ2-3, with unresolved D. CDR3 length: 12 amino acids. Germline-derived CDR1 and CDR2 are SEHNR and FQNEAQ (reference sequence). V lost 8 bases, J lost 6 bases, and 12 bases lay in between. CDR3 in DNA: TGTGCCAGCGGAATAGGGTTGGATACGCAGTATTTT. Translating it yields CASGIGLDTQYF.

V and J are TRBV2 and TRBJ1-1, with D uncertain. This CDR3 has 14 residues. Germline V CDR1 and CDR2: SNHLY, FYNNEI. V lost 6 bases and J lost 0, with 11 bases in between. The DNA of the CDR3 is TGTGCCAGCAGGGGAGGGCAAATGAACACTGAAGCTTTCTTT. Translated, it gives CASRGGQMNTEAFF.

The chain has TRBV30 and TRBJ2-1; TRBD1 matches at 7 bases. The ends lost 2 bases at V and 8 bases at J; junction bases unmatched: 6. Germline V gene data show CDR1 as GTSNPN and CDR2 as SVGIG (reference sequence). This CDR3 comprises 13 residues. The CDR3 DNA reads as TGTGCCTGGAGTCAGGCAGGGGGACATGAGCAGTTCTTC. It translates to CAWSQAGGHEQFF.

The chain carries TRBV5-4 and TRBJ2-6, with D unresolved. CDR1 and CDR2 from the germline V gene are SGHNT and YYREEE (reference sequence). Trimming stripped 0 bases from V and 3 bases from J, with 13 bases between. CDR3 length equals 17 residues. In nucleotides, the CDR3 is TGTGCCAGCAGCTTGGGAGCCGGTCGTGTTGGGGCCAACGTCCTGACTTTC. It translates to CASSLGAGRVGANVLTF.

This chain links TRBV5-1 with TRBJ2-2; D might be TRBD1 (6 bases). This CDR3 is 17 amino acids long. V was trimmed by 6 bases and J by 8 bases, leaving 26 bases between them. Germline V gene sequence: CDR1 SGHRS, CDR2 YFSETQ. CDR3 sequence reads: CASTVNRENPLLGELFF. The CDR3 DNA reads TGCGCCAGCACCGTGAACAGGGAGAACCCTCTATTAGGGGAGCTGTTTTTT.

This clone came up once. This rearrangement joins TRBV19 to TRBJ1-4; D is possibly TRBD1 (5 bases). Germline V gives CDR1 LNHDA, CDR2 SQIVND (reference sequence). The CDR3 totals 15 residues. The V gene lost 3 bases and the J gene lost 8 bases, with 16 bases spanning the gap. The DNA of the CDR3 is TGTGCCAGTAGTATTTACTCCAGTACAGGAGAAAAACTGTTTTTT. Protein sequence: CASSIYSSTGEKLFF.

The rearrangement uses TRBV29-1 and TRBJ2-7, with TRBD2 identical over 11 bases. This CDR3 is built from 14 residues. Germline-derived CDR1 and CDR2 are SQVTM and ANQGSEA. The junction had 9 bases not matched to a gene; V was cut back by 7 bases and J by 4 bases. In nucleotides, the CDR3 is TGCAGCGCCATCTTACTAGCGGGGGATTACGAGCAGTACTTC. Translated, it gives CSAILLAGDYEQYF.